This T cell receptor beta chain was identified during a study of OX40 agonist ivuxolimab in advanced cancers. The wider study: Dose-escalation cases comprised hepatocellular carcinoma, melanoma, renal cell or head and neck cancer.

Some clones are missing from TCRdb's copy, which holds only in-frame ones; the method was immunoSEQ multiplex PCR. This repertoire shows roughly 53,000 clones, around nine tenths found once; its top ten account for about 54%. General study findings and limits: Among some nonresponders, normalized T-cell clonal expansion was also low.

CDR3 length: 14 residues. Germline-derived CDR1 and CDR2 are MNHNS and SASEGT. Deletions cut 9 bases from V and 3 bases from J, with 18 bases between. On cycle 4 day 1 and cycle 7 day 1, as well as at baseline, blood was sampled. This clone was observed a handful of times. Its cognate antigen is unknown. This TCR came from an adult with an advanced solid tumor such as melanoma, head and neck, liver or kidney cancer. V is TRBV6-1 and J is TRBJ2-7; D is perhaps TRBD1 or TRBD2 (5 bases each). The specimen was CD4+ or CD8+ T cells sorted from blood, collected in a trial of the OX40 agonist ivuxolimab. The CDR3 is CASGTGTVGYEQYF. The CDR3, as DNA: TGTGCCAGTGGTACCGGGACGGTGGGCTACGAGCAGTACTTC.